This TCR beta chain was sequenced for a study of blood T cells in healthy people across ages (dated by TCRdb to between 2014 and 2017). Some background on the complete study: In model experiments, roughly one uniquely barcoded TCR beta cDNA molecule per two T cells was captured by template switching. Using deep sequencing normalized with unique cDNA molecular identifiers, the study measured how TCR beta repertoire diversity changes with age. The donors were split into four age groups: young (average about 16 years), middle-aged (about 40), aged (62) and long-lived (roughly 77). Donors of different ages were randomly distributed across sequencing lanes to avoid experimental bias. For two donors (one aged 18 to 29 and one aged 80 or older), the study analyzed two additional independent replicas of 1 million unique cDNA reads from the same blood draw.

The library was produced with 5' RACE. TCRdb names Illumina HiSeq 2500 as the instrument used. A second roughly 6 to 11 cycle PCR used a sample-barcoded 5' primer and a J-beta primer mix. Each TCR beta cDNA molecule received a unique molecular identifier from a template-switch 5' adaptor carrying 12 random nucleotides. At least 3 million CDR3-containing paired-end reads were obtained from each sample. All of the RNA was converted into first-strand cDNA using the Mint cDNA synthesis kit, with a TRBC-specific oligonucleotide serving as the primer. All cDNA was treated with uracil-DNA glycosylase and then went through a first 18-cycle PCR with the universal primers M1SS and BC2_uni_R. As for the authors' bioinformatics: Each sample was normalized by randomly selecting 1 million high-quality reads, each carrying a distinct molecular identifier. Instead of being binned into consensus sequences, reads that shared molecular identifiers were thrown out. MiTCR, run with a Q25 quality threshold and the strictest error-elimination algorithm, handled CDR3 identification, clonotype clustering and error correction. A nonparametric unseen species model with Euler transformation was used to estimate a lower bound on total TCR beta diversity. The public reads were quality trimmed at Q25 with fastp and then assembled into clones with MiXCR by TCRdb, keeping productive beta chains. CDR3 protein sequences are deduplicated, and each keeps its most common genes and DNA. These V and J calls rely on TCRdb rather than the paper's analysis. The sample table shows hundreds of thousands of distinct CDR3 sequences, and approximately 44% are seen once. Around 21% of the sample is in the top ten clones.

For this chain, trimming is 4 bases at the V end and 4 bases at the J end, and the number of junction bases without a gene match is 4. Spanning cysteine to phenylalanine, the CDR3 consists of 14 amino acids. Only the CDR3 portion is preserved as DNA: 42 bases, with reading frame beginning at the first base. Sequences SGHRS (CDR1) and YFSETQ (CDR2) are obtained from the germline V gene. Donors were a few dozen systemically healthy Caucasian individuals from Russia aged roughly 6 to 100 years. Roughly 9.5 milliliters of peripheral blood were drawn from each donor into EDTA-treated Vacutainer tubes. Ficoll-Paque density-gradient centrifugation was used to isolate PBMCs, with at least 6.5 million per sample. Trizol reagent was used to extract total RNA from PBMCs, with at least 5 micrograms per sample. The percentages of naive CD45RAhigh/CD27high T cells were determined by flow cytometry on a PBMC aliquot from every donor.

Broader findings and caveats from the paper: Bulk unsorted PBMC profiling prevented conclusive comparison of naive and antigen-experienced compartments. Estimates of total diversity based on one million sequenced T cells were regarded as lower bounds and as underestimates. Because donor CMV infection status was unknown, age-related changes in expanded clonotypes were potentially confounded. Compared with the aged group, the long-lived group had more naive CD4+ T cells, fewer expanded clones and increased TCR diversity, a pattern suggesting age selection. The percentage of naive T cells measured by flow cytometry correlated strongly with observed TCR beta diversity. As age increased, observed TCR beta diversity per million T cells dropped in a roughly linear way, and a significant reduction was already evident by age about 40.

This clonotype was recorded once. There is no known antigen for this receptor. No much larger clone is present one base from it, and per-base qualities are unavailable. A lone read gives weak evidence. Sequencing was performed on blood. The clonotype originates from a man in his fifties or sixties in good health. Recombination connected TRBV5-1 to TRBJ2-5; TRBD1 fits 10 bases in the junction. The encoded CDR3 is CASSTGQGGETQYF. The DNA sequence is TGCGCCAGCAGCACCGGACAGGGGGGAGAGACCCAGTACTTC.